The TCR beta chain under discussion was sequenced for a study of blood T cell repertoires in COVID-19. Clones were sequenced by immunoSEQ multiplex PCR, and TCRdb holds only the in-frame ones, with some missing. The sample holds 200,000 to 250,000 clones, 70% to 90% seen once. This clone was counted once. Germline-derived CDR1 and CDR2 are LGHDT and YNNKEL (reference sequence). The CDR3 consists of 12 residues. The ends were cut back, 1 base at V and 7 bases at J, with 7 bases in the middle. Sequenced material: peripheral blood. The chain is built from TRBV3-1 (or the pseudogene TRBV3-2) and TRBJ1-2; D not certain. This receptor was identified in a woman aged 40 to 49 with acute or convalescent COVID-19. The CDR3 is CASSQVLGGYTF. The CDR3 region has the DNA TGTGCCAGCAGCCAAGTACTCGGTGGCTACACCTTC.